This entry describes one T cell receptor beta chain. A much larger clonotype is one base distant, so this may be a read error. In the same sample, other DNA sequences code for this CDR3. The source of the sample is a study of shared clonotypes between healthy human individuals. Assay used: immunoSEQ multiplex PCR; TCRdb lists only in-frame clones, some missing. The data hold around 500,000 clones, with over 60% observed a single time. Trimming shortened V by 6 bases and J by 5 bases, and 17 bases separated the two germline ends. The CDR3 is 15 amino acids. CDR1 is ENHRY, CDR2 SYGVKD, per germline. The sequenced sample consisted of PBMCs. The chain recombines TRBV10-3 with TRBJ2-1; D may correspond to TRBD1 or TRBD2 (5 bases each). This TCR was sampled from a woman between 40 and 55 years old in good health. Some clones in this sample may be carry-over from other donors' samples. As DNA, the CDR3 is TGTGCCATCAGCGACCTGGGGGAGTCTAACAATGAGCAGTTCTTC. Its protein product is CAISDLGESNNEQFF.